The following is a TCR beta chain sequence with its context. No cognate antigen has been identified for it. It has no much larger one-base neighbor in the sample; base qualities were not kept. This entry belongs to a study of cytomegalovirus exposure and HLA in healthy donors (dated by TCRdb to 2015 to 2018). General notes on the study: According to an earlier analysis of 587 of the donors, about 179 million T cells yielded some 120 million unique TCR beta sequences and about 300 Gb of sequence data. Roughly five DR-DQ haplotypes were handled as single units for association and clustering, since linkage in the cohort was strong. Of the roughly 400 genotyped donors, 81% fell in the genetic ancestry cluster associated with self-reported Caucasian donors. Along with the approximately 670-subject first cohort, a separate validation cohort of some 130 different subjects was used. A later analysis re-examined previously published TCR beta repertoires from over 500 donors and added high-resolution HLA genotyping to investigate patterns of TCR occurrence. In a later genetic analysis, genome-wide SNP genotypes for about three fifths of the roughly 670 donors were used, and that subset was treated as a discovery cohort. Class I and class II HLA loci were covered by the typing at four-digit resolution. Approximately 300 gigabases of sequencing data and about 92 million unique TCR sequences made up an early release that covered approximately 700 HLA-typed donors. The study combined high-throughput TCR immunosequencing, statistical association of individual TCRs with disease status, and machine learning to predict cytomegalovirus infection status. Donor age, sex, ethnicity and CMV serostatus were collected together with the repertoire data. Every repertoire in the discovery cohort had been generated on one and the same sequencing platform. To decide whether each TCR beta V gene segment behaved as functional or pseudogenic, an earlier analysis of some 600 of the donors relied on high-throughput TCR beta sequencing. Using immunosequencing, the study profiled T cell repertoires from fewer than 700 subjects and related those repertoires to cytomegalovirus serostatus. Typing coverage differed by locus: A, B, C, DRB1 and DQB1 were typed in roughly 629-630 donors, DQA1 in 500 to 550, DPA1 in approximately 600, and DPB1 in just under 490. Among some 410 genotyped donors of the cohort, an average of approximately 250,000 unique TCR beta nucleotide sequences were sequenced per donor, roughly 20% of them non-productive. The study aimed to test whether cataloging public T cell receptors could reveal signatures of past pathogen exposure. In the later analysis, no new phenotypic data were used to find candidate immune exposures; instead, reliance was placed on TCR beta sequences and their occurrence across donors. Paper-wide results and their limitations: A later analysis associated about 17,000 TCR beta sequences with specific HLA alleles at a false discovery rate of 0.05. The cohort was sequenced for TCR beta chains only, and without alpha or paired-chain data the features that could be detected were limited. The presence/absence analyses assumed that sequencing depth was roughly uniform across donors, and that assumption may not be true. When HLA alleles, especially DR and DQ, strongly co-occurred, attributing TCR associations to individual alleles was difficult. Immune exposure information for the cohort was limited to CMV serostatus. Most TCR sequences were seen in very few donors, while some public TCRs were found in many individuals. Linkage disequilibrium might explain the correlated functional status among segregating V segments, but an unknown experimental factor could not be excluded. A group of highly shared sequence variants was considered likely to be a technical artifact of the sequencing pipeline. A further reported finding was that TCR beta sequences accurately predicted the HLA-A and HLA-B alleles for most subjects in the first cohort. An earlier analysis of around 600 of the donors showed that most TCR beta V segments appeared in productive rearrangements either about 90% or about 30% of the time, which broadly matched IMGT annotations. The classifier was reported to diagnose cytomegalovirus status with high specificity and sensitivity in both the original cohort and the validation cohort. A total of around 150 TCR beta chains were listed by the study as associated with cytomegalovirus. According to a later genetic analysis, donors in an Asian-associated ancestry cluster had fewer N-insertions in productive TCRs than the approximately 610-donor mean. Several of the top co-occurrence clusters appeared to be linked to parvovirus B19, influenza, CMV and Epstein-Barr virus, according to a later analysis. Some IMGT-functional V segments, including TRBV6-2 and TRBV6-3, could not be told apart with the 87-base-pair reads, so those segments were excluded. In a later analysis, the rate of TCR association differed among HLA loci, with DRB1 alleles having the most associated TCRs and HLA-C alleles having the fewest. The authors suggested that the approach could potentially be generalized to other disease states and immunological phenotypes. Because counts were too low, roughly 18 rarely observed V segments, including chromosome 9 orphons, were left out of the earlier analysis of 587 of the donors. HLA typing was unavailable for some donors at each locus, so association tests used only the typed subset. A later analysis found that HLA-associated TCR beta chains were more clonally expanded and had lower generation probabilities than equally common non-associated chains. According to a later analysis, most CMV-associated TCR beta chains appeared to be HLA-restricted, and the HLA associations seemed to be driven largely by CMV exposure. An association between a missense DCLRE1C variant and V-gene and J-gene trimming of TCR beta chains was found in a later genetic analysis and replicated in an independent cohort. A few of the identified cytomegalovirus-associated TCR beta chains were confirmed in vitro to be specific for cytomegalovirus antigens.

CDR1 is given as MNHEY and CDR2 as SVGAGI, both from the germline V gene. Between the V and J ends, shortened by 2 bases and 3 bases respectively, the junction contains 13 bases. The CDR3, from cysteine to phenylalanine, totals 15 residues. The read is trimmed to its CDR3 DNA, 45 bases read in frame from base 1. To prepare the library, the immunoSEQ multiplex PCR assay was applied. The multiplex PCR relied on a mix of 60 forward primers for TCR Vbeta segments and 13 reverse primers for TCR Jbeta segments. Amplification of the CDR3 region of rearranged TCR beta genes was performed with a multiplex PCR assay on genomic DNA. The Illumina HiSeq System was used to sequence the amplified TCR beta libraries as 87-base-pair reads. Concerning the study's data processing: A later analysis tallied roughly 80 million unique TCR beta chains across the 700 or so repertoires, and about 10 million of those chains were shared by two or more donors. Raw reads were error-corrected and collapsed into unique sequences by a nearest-neighbor algorithm in which closely related sequences were merged to remove PCR and sequencing errors. CDR3 sequences were aligned to IMGT reference sequences to assign V, D and J gene segments. For a sequence to be retained, a match of at least six nucleotides was required to both a V gene segment and a J gene segment. A rearrangement was called productive if the CDR3 had no stop codons and remained in frame with V and J, and every other rearrangement was called non-productive. Following IMGT convention, CDR3 was defined as the stretch from the second conserved V-encoded cysteine up to the conserved J-encoded phenylalanine. Sequences without an unambiguous match to a single V gene segment were excluded from the earlier analysis of almost 600 of the donors. In an earlier analysis of about 590 of the donors, a V segment was called functional when productive rearrangements were above 56.7%, and segregating when the standard deviation between donors exceeded 5%. A statistical classification framework was developed to diagnose cytomegalovirus status using the catalog of TCR beta chain sequences. V and J gene assignment, in a later analysis, came from comparing TCR nucleotide sequences with IMGT/GENE-DB human TR gene sequences. In a later analysis, CDR3 sequences and most-parsimonious VDJ recombination scenarios were assigned using the TCRdist pipeline. In a later analysis, every TCR beta chain was defined by the combination of its CDR3 amino acid sequence and its V-gene family, and reads without a unique V-gene family were dropped. As a way to deal with suspected cross-contamination and a sequencing artifact, a later analysis dropped roughly 620 nucleotide sequences that were highly shared and had low generation probability. In a later analysis, a clonal expansion index was calculated for each public chain from normalized within-repertoire ranks of inferred template counts. A later analysis computed generation probabilities with a VDJ recombination model fitted to out-of-frame rearrangements, and checked the results against IGoR. Hypergeometric tests were used in a later analysis to score TCR-TCR, TCR-HLA and TCR-CMV co-occurrence, with a repertoire-size bias correction applied to the TCR pairs. False discovery rates were estimated in a later analysis by permuting HLA or CMV assignments 20 times. A later analysis grouped co-occurring TCRs with DBSCAN, adding TCRdist sequence similarity when clustering within HLA-allele-positive subsets. Repertoires with fewer than 30,000 or more than 120,000 public chains, plus five repertoires with anomalous nucleotide sharing, were excluded from co-occurrence clustering. TCRdb retrieved this table from immuneACCESS and kept in-frame rearrangements only. Not all clones are present; in checked studies, unresolved V genes account for under half, and no reason is known for the remainder. V, J and clone size were drawn from that table, and D and trimming were deduced from the DNA. The sample records around 250,000 clones, nearly 95% of which are singletons. 1.7% of the sample goes to the ten largest clones.

In total, roughly 710 healthy bone marrow donors made up the cohort. All cohort members were sampled while nominally healthy, although unrecorded immune exposures were likely present. The donor was CMV seronegative and belonged to the group of 352 seronegative cohort members. Each donor provided a peripheral blood sample, and peripheral blood mononuclear cells were used for TCR beta sequencing. Genomic DNA extraction from the blood cell samples was performed with the Qiagen DNeasy Blood Extraction Kit. The V and J segments used are TRBV6-5 and TRBJ2-5, with a tentative D gene TRBD2 over 6 matching bases. The source of this sequence is a girl aged 2 to 9 in good health and CMV-seronegative. Input material: PBMCs. CDR3 region: CASSYGWREKETQYF. The DNA reads TGTGCCAGCAGTTACGGGTGGCGGGAAAAAGAGACCCAGTACTTC.